This record concerns one TCR beta chain sequence. This clone may be a read error of a much larger clone one base away. The data derive from a study of CDR3 diversity in severe acne. Germline V gene lookup returns CDR1 LNHDA and CDR2 SQIVND (reference sequence). Trimming took off 8 bases at V and 1 base at J, with 13 bases between the two ends. The CDR3 runs 14 residues. Using its own MiXCR run on the PCR reads, TCRdb lists one record per CDR3 protein. The table records more than 70,000 distinct CDR3 sequences, about 48% of them present only once. The sequencing sample was made of blood. J is TRBJ2-3 and V is TRBV19; a weak D match, TRBD2 (5 bases). The receptor was derived from a male donor in good health, serving as a control. The CDR3 region is CASQLLGGTDTQYF. Here the CDR3 DNA reads TGTGCCAGTCAATTACTCGGGGGCACAGATACGCAGTATTTT.